These 18 T cell receptor beta chains came from one sample sequenced in a study of shared clonotypes between healthy human individuals. Sequenced by immunoSEQ multiplex PCR; TCRdb stores in-frame clones only, minus some. This repertoire shows more than 400,000 clones, over 70% found once; its top ten account for roughly 12%. Sequenced material: PBMCs. The receptors here all came from a woman in her forties in good health. Some clones in this sample may be carry-over from other donors' samples.

The rearrangement uses TRBV15 and TRBJ2-5; 9 nucleotides match TRBD2. Per the germline V gene, CDR1 is LNHNV and CDR2 is YYDKDF (reference sequence). Trimming removed 7 bases from V and 3 bases from J; junction bases left unmatched: 3. The CDR3 consists of 13 residues. Written as DNA, the CDR3 is TGTGCCACCACTCGCGGGAGGGAAGAGACCCAGTACTTC. Translation: CATTRGREETQYF.

The V and J genes are TRBV28 and TRBJ1-5; D is unresolved. Germline V CDR1 and CDR2: MDHEN, SYDVKM. Trimming pared 3 bases from V and 9 bases from J, leaving 12 bases between. This CDR3 contains 13 residues. CDR3 coding DNA: TGTGCCAGCAGTTTGAACAGCCGTTTGCCCCAGCATTTT. It specifies CASSLNSRLPQHF. Full variable domain (outside the CDR3, taken from reference TRBV28 and TRBJ1-5): DVKVTQSSRYLVKRTGEKVFLECVQDMDHENMFWYRQDPGLGLRLIYFSYDVKMKEKGDIPEGYSVSREKKERFSLILESASTNQTSMYLCASSLNSRLPQHFGDGTRLSIL.

The chain links TRBV7-8 to TRBJ2-7, with TRBD2 matching over 14 bases. The germline V gene encodes CDR1 SGHVS and CDR2 FQNEAQ. This CDR3 spans 16 amino acids. V shed 5 bases and J 3 bases; nucleotides not matched to a gene: 6. CDR3 protein: CASSLGLAGGFYEQYF. In nucleotides, the CDR3 is TGTGCCAGCAGCCTCGGACTAGCGGGAGGTTTCTACGAGCAGTACTTC.

The V gene is TRBV4-2, the J gene TRBJ1-1; 8 nucleotides match TRBD1. The germline V gene encodes CDR1 LGHNA and CDR2 YNFKEQ. V lost 3 bases, J lost 3 bases, and 3 bases stayed unmatched. The CDR3 sequence is 14 residues long. The CDR3 loop reads CASSHLTGDTEAFF. The CDR3, as DNA: TGTGCCAGCAGCCACCTGACAGGGGACACTGAAGCTTTCTTT.

This chain uses TRBV30 with TRBJ1-1; D possibly corresponds to TRBD1 (6 bases). The CDR3 spans 14 residues. Germline V gene data show CDR1 as GTSNPN and CDR2 as SVGIG (reference sequence). Trimming left V 5 bases short and J 2 bases short, with 15 bases between. CDR3 nucleotide sequence: TGTGCCTGGGGGACATTATTATCCAACACTGAAGCTTTCTTT. Amino acid sequence: CAWGTLLSNTEAFF.

This clone was counted a few times. The V call is TRBV6-5, the J call TRBJ1-2; D possibly corresponds to TRBD1 (5 bases). CDR1 and CDR2 (germline): MNHEY, SVGAGI. The V end was cut by 2 bases, the J end by 5 bases, with 15 bases between. The CDR3 consists of 15 residues. CDR3 protein: CASSYGEGRRYGYTF. CDR3 nucleotides: TGTGCCAGCAGTTACGGGGAGGGGAGGAGGTATGGCTACACCTTC.

The chain links TRBV4-2 to TRBJ2-3; D unclear. Looked up from germline, CDR1 is LGHNA and CDR2 is YNFKEQ. The length of the CDR3 is 14 residues. Trimming cost V 2 bases and J 2 bases, with 8 bases left between them. The CDR3 protein is CASSQRGATDTQYF. In DNA, the CDR3 is TGTGCCAGCAGCCAAAGAGGTGCCACAGATACGCAGTATTTT.

The genes are TRBV5-1 and TRBJ2-1, with 7 bases matching TRBD1. The CDR3 has 11 residues. V gave up 4 bases and J gave up 15 bases; unmatched junction bases: 7. Germline V gene sequence: CDR1 SGHRS, CDR2 YFSETQ. The CDR3 region has the DNA TGCGCCAGCAGCCCGGACAGGAGTTGGTTCTTC. Protein: CASSPDRSWFF.

The rearrangement links TRBV7-9 to TRBJ2-7; no clear D gene. With 1 base removed from V and 2 bases from J, the gap between germline ends came to 6 bases. Looked up from germline, CDR1 is SEHNR and CDR2 is FQNEAQ (reference sequence). The CDR3 has 13 amino acids. The CDR3: CASSLGTAYEQYF. CDR3 sequence (DNA): TGTGCCAGCAGCTTAGGTACTGCCTACGAGCAGTACTTC.

Concerning this clone itself: A much larger clone differs by one base, so this may be a read error. The rearrangement links TRBV15 to TRBJ2-7; D may be TRBD2 (5 bases). The CDR3 has 15 residues. Germline CDR1 reads LNHNV; CDR2 reads YYDKDF (reference sequence). This CDR3 reads CATGRVGGRAYEQYF. The CDR3 DNA is TGTGCCACCGGCAGAGTGGGCGGGCGGGCCTACGAGCAGTACTTC.

The rearrangement uses TRBV20-1 and TRBJ1-2, with no clear D. Between the trimmed V and J ends, which lost 6 bases and 4 bases, there was a span of 9 bases. Germline loops: CDR1 DFQATT, CDR2 SNEGSKA (reference sequence). This CDR3 region has 11 residues. The CDR3, as DNA: TGCAGTGCGGTACCGGCCTATGGCTACACCTTC. Translating it yields CSAVPAYGYTF.

In the case of this clone: A far larger clone is one base from this, pointing to a likely read error. This chain joins TRBV29-1 and TRBJ2-7; 7 positions agree with TRBD1. The CDR3 is 13 amino acids. Germline lookup yields CDR1 SQVTM and CDR2 ANQGSEA. DNA for the CDR3: TGCAGCGTTCGGGGATTTACAGGGGACGAGCAGTGCTTC. Residues: CSVRGFTGDEQCF.

The V and J genes are TRBV20-1 and TRBJ2-3; unclear D gene. CDR1 is DFQATT and CDR2 is SNEGSKA in the germline V gene (reference sequence). V was clipped by 4 bases and J by 4 bases, with 6 bases between them. This CDR3 has 11 amino acids. The CDR3 sequence: CSAKGPDTQYF. The DNA of the CDR3 is TGCAGTGCTAAAGGGCCAGATACGCAGTATTTT.

V and J are TRBV28 and TRBJ2-3; 10 nucleotides line up with TRBD2. With 11 bases clipped from V and 3 bases from J, the junction kept 8 bases outside the gene matches. The CDR3 runs 14 residues. Germline CDR1 MDHEN, CDR2 SYDVKM. The CDR3 protein is CAGSGRIGTDTQYF. The CDR3 coding sequence is TGTGCCGGTAGCGGGAGGATTGGTACAGATACGCAGTATTTT.

This clone was counted only a few times. The chain has TRBV28 and TRBJ1-1, with D possibly being TRBD1 (5 bases). CDR1 and CDR2 from the germline V gene are MDHEN and SYDVKM. CDR3 size: 13 residues. Trimming removed 5 bases from V and 4 bases from J, with 11 bases in between. The CDR3 loop is CASSRGGSTEAFF. In DNA form, the CDR3 reads TGTGCCAGCAGTAGGGGAGGGAGCACTGAAGCTTTCTTT.

On this clone: A far larger clone is off by one base, so a read error is likely. The rearrangement uses TRBV4-2 and TRBJ1-2; tentative D call: TRBD1 (6 bases). The CDR3 extends over 12 amino acids. Germline loops: CDR1 LGHNA, CDR2 YNFKEQ. Trimming left V 4 bases short and J 13 bases short, with 16 bases between. Written as DNA, the CDR3 is TGTGCCAGCAGCCTGGACAGTGAGGTATGCACCTTC. Its translation: CASSLDSEVCTF.

The rearrangement uses TRBV29-1 and TRBJ2-5; D may match TRBD1 or TRBD2 (5 bases each). There are 14 residues in the CDR3. Trimming removed 4 bases at V and 5 bases at J, with 17 bases between. Looked up from germline, CDR1 is SQVTM and CDR2 is ANQGSEA. CDR3 protein: CSVVTYGGVETQYF. In DNA, the CDR3 is TGCAGCGTTGTCACGTATGGGGGTGTGGAGACCCAGTACTTC.

The CDR3 sequence is CASSEDQGAAEAFF. CDR3 coding DNA: TGTGCCAGCAGTGAAGACCAGGGTGCGGCTGAAGCTTTCTTT. The rearrangement links TRBV2 to TRBJ1-1; TRBD1 might be the D (5 bases). The V gene lost 1 base and the J gene lost 6 bases, with 12 bases spanning the gap. Germline V gene data show CDR1 as SNHLY and CDR2 as FYNNEI. The CDR3 extends over 14 amino acids. The variable domain in full, completed from reference TRBV2 and TRBJ1-1, reads EPEVTQTPSHQVTQMGQEVILRCVPISNHLYFYWYRQILGQKVEFLVSFYNNEISEKSEIFDDQFSVERPDGSNFTLKIRSTKLEDSAMYFCASSEDQGAAEAFFGQGTRLTVV.